This is a list of T cell receptor beta chains from one sample in a study of T cell repertoires in cytomegalovirus infection. Each CDR3 protein is one row after TCRdb ran MiXCR on the reads. The sample records fewer than 850,000 distinct CDR3 sequences, almost 30% being singletons. No antigen has been identified for these receptors. Sequenced material: cultured CD8+ T cells from PBMCs, taken from culture after CMV antigen stimulation. Every receptor here comes from a human donor in good health (CMV status not recorded). Some clones in this sample may be carry-over from other donors' samples. CDR3s include the opening cysteine and the closing phenylalanine or tryptophan. The order of the fields is D gene, clone size, V gene, J gene, CDR3 protein, CDR3 DNA. The D gene is left open where the match is weak. Rows may omit the clone size; those that give it use once, few, many or a size class.

TRBD1	NA	TRBV25-1	TRBJ2-7	CASTDRTGAYEQYF	TGTGCCAGCACCGACCGGACAGGGGCCTACGAGCAGTACTTC
TRBD1	NA	TRBV18	TRBJ2-1	CASSPSTGAGNEQFF	TGTGCCAGCTCACCCAGTACAGGGGCAGGCAATGAGCAGTTCTTC
NA	few	TRBV15	TRBJ2-5	CATRGPPLETQYF	TGTGCCACCAGAGGGCCCCCCCTTGAGACCCAGTACTTC
NA	NA	TRBV4-1	TRBJ2-3	CASSQVIGARMMDTQYF	TGCGCCAGCAGCCAAGTAATCGGGGCGAGGATGATGGATACGCAGTATTTT
NA	NA	TRBV27	TRBJ2-5	CASSWGLTQETQYF	TGTGCCAGCAGTTGGGGCTTGACTCAAGAGACCCAGTACTTC
NA	many	TRBV7-2	TRBJ1-1	CASSWGVGNTEAFF	TGTGCCAGCAGCTGGGGGGTGGGGAACACTGAAGCTTTCTTT
NA	many	TRBV7-6	TRBJ1-5	CASSPFLGSSNQPQHF	TGTGCCAGCAGCCCATTCCTCGGTAGTAGCAATCAGCCCCAGCATTTT
NA	NA	TRBV27	TRBJ2-1	CASSVTSRAYNEQFF	TGTGCCAGCAGTGTCACTAGCAGAGCCTACAATGAGCAGTTCTTC
NA	NA	TRBV5-1	TRBJ2-5	CASSLTGQGRRREETQYF	TGCGCCAGCAGCTTGACTGGGCAGGGGCGCCGCAGGGAGGAGACCCAGTACTTC
NA	NA	TRBV7-9	TRBJ1-1	CASFRRGPEAFF	TGTGCCAGCTTCCGTAGGGGTCCGGAAGCTTTCTTT
NA	few	TRBV24-1	TRBJ1-5	CATSERSLNQPQHF	TGTGCCACCAGTGAAAGATCTCTCAATCAGCCCCAGCATTTT
NA	NA	TRBV10-3	TRBJ2-7	CAISEVEQQYEQYF	TGTGCCATCAGTGAGGTGGAACAGCAGTACGAGCAGTACTTC
TRBD2	NA	TRBV4-1	TRBJ2-1	CASSLRGGTSPNNEQFF	TGTGCCAGCAGCCTCCGAGGGGGGACTAGCCCCAACAATGAGCAGTTCTTC
TRBD1	NA	TRBV5-5	TRBJ1-1	CASSQGAFANTEAFF	TGTGCCAGCAGTCAGGGGGCCTTTGCGAACACTGAAGCTTTCTTT
NA	NA	TRBV7-9	TRBJ2-4	CASSSGHVKNIQYF	TGTGCCAGCAGCTCTGGTCACGTCAAAAACATTCAGTACTTC